Below, 21 T cell receptor beta chains from the same sample are listed, as sequenced in a study of T cell responses to AZD1222 COVID-19 vaccine. TCRdb keeps only in-frame clones here, not all; method: immunoSEQ multiplex PCR. This table holds some 160,000 clones, around nine tenths found once. Sequencing used peripheral blood, obtained on day 0 of AZD1222 vaccination. The receptors were sampled from an adult in good health.

V and J are TRBV9 and TRBJ2-7; D is possibly TRBD2 (6 bases). From germline, CDR1 is SGDLS and CDR2 YYNGEE. Trimming stripped 0 bases from V and 4 bases from J, with 11 bases between. The CDR3 spans 14 residues. CDR3 DNA: TGTGCCAGCAGCGTAGGGGGCGGAGGGTACGAGCAGTACTTC. It specifies CASSVGGGGYEQYF.

The chain couples TRBV7-6 to TRBJ2-1; perhaps TRBD1 as D (7 bases). The CDR3 extends over 15 amino acids. V lost 5 bases and J lost 5, with 16 bases in between. Germline CDR1 is SGHVS and CDR2 is FNYEAQ. The CDR3 loop is CASSGAGQRHNEQFF. The DNA of the CDR3 is TGTGCCAGCAGCGGGGCGGGACAGCGACACAATGAGCAGTTCTTC.

The chain couples TRBV7-9 to TRBJ1-2; D is unresolved. V lost 5 bases and J lost 5, with 12 bases in between. This CDR3 is built from 13 residues. In germline, CDR1 is SEHNR, CDR2 FQNEAQ (reference sequence). The CDR3 spells CASSSPRDYGYTF. DNA for the CDR3: TGTGCCAGCAGCAGCCCCAGAGATTATGGCTACACCTTC.

The CDR3 DNA is TGTGCCAGCAGCGCCGGGACAGGGGGCTACGAGCAGTACTTC. Its translation is CASSAGTGGYEQYF. V gene TRBV27 combines with J gene TRBJ2-7, with 11 bases aligning to TRBD1. Losses at the gene ends were 6 bases for V and 3 bases for J; bases not matched to a gene: 4. The CDR3 spans 14 residues. Per germline, CDR1 MNHEY and CDR2 SMNVEV (reference sequence).

The chain joins TRBV11-3 to TRBJ2-7, with 8 bases aligning to TRBD1. From germline, CDR1 is SGHNT and CDR2 YENEEA. V lost 1 base to trimming and J lost 3 bases; unmatched junction nucleotides: 2. The CDR3 consists of 14 residues. The CDR3 sequence is CASSLGGQGYEQYF. The CDR3 nucleotides read TGTGCCAGCAGCTTAGGAGGACAGGGCTACGAGCAGTACTTC.

V gene TRBV3-1 (or the pseudogene TRBV3-2) combines with J gene TRBJ2-2, with D possibly called TRBD1 or TRBD2 (5 bases each). The germline V and J ends were trimmed by 4 bases and 1 base, with 13 bases remaining between them. Germline loops: CDR1 LGHDT, CDR2 YNNKEL (reference sequence). This CDR3 region has 16 residues. The CDR3 DNA is TGTGCCAGCAGCCCTAAGGGGACCGAGAACACCGGGGAGCTGTTTTTT. The encoded protein is CASSPKGTENTGELFF.

This chain connects TRBV27 to TRBJ1-5; possibly TRBD1 for D (5 bases). Germline CDR1 is MNHEY and CDR2 is SMNVEV (reference sequence). This CDR3 is 15 amino acids long. Trimming took off 10 bases at V and 3 bases at J, with 19 bases between the two ends. CDR3 amino acids: CATRDEPFTNQPQHF. The CDR3, as DNA: TGTGCCACTCGGGACGAGCCCTTCACCAATCAGCCCCAGCATTTT.

The chain joins TRBV18 to TRBJ1-3; D is ambiguous. Germline CDR1 and CDR2: KGHSH and LQKENI. This CDR3 comprises 17 residues. Trimming shortened V by 2 bases and J by 2 bases, and 16 bases separated the two germline ends. The CDR3 reads CASSPSAPAGTGNTIYF. Written as DNA, the CDR3 is TGTGCCAGCTCACCATCCGCGCCTGCGGGGACTGGAAACACCATATATTTT. Based on the CDR3 plus reference TRBV18 and TRBJ1-3, the full variable domain is NAGVMQNPRHLVRRRGQEARLRCSPMKGHSHVYWYRQLPEEGLKFMVYLQKENIIDESGMPKERFSAEFPKEGPSILRIQQVVRGDSAAYFCASSPSAPAGTGNTIYFGEGSWLTVV.

The chain couples TRBV28 to TRBJ1-2; D possibly corresponds to TRBD1 (5 bases). The CDR3 totals 15 residues. V lost 7 bases, J lost 2 bases, and 17 bases lay in between. Germline V gene data show CDR1 as MDHEN and CDR2 as SYDVKM. The CDR3 reads CASNPGTTANYGYTF. The CDR3 region has the DNA TGTGCCAGCAACCCGGGGACGACGGCCAACTATGGCTACACCTTC.

This chain uses TRBV6-5 with TRBJ1-1; 7 bases agree with TRBD1. Trimming cost V 1 base and J 4 bases; bases outside gene matches: 6. The CDR3 is 15 residues long. Germline values: CDR1 MNHEY, CDR2 SVGAGI. In DNA form, the CDR3 reads TGTGCCAGCAGTTACTTGGCAGGGGGGTCCACTGAAGCTTTCTTT. The encoded protein is CASSYLAGGSTEAFF.

This clone came up a few times. The chain employs TRBV5-1 and TRBJ2-7; 7 positions agree with TRBD1. CDR1 and CDR2 from the germline V gene are SGHRS and YFSETQ. The CDR3 runs to 14 residues. Losses at the gene ends were 0 bases for V and 5 bases for J; bases not matched to a gene: 5. CDR3 nucleotides: TGCGCCAGCAGCTTGGAGGGGGCGGGTGACGAGCAGTACTTC. Its protein product is CASSLEGAGDEQYF.

The J gene is TRBJ2-3, the V gene TRBV27, with D tentatively TRBD2 (5 bases). Trimming removed 4 bases from V and 6 bases from J, with 11 bases in between. This CDR3 contains 13 residues. The germline V gene encodes CDR1 MNHEY and CDR2 SMNVEV (reference sequence). CDR3 nucleotides: TGTGCCAGCAGTTCCGGACTGTTTGATACGCAGTATTTT. This codes for CASSSGLFDTQYF.

The chain couples TRBV7-2 to TRBJ2-7; 10 nucleotides agree with TRBD2. Per the germline V gene, CDR1 is SGHTA and CDR2 is FQGNSA. There are 15 residues in the CDR3. The ends lost 5 bases at V and 4 bases at J; junction bases unmatched: 8. In DNA form, the CDR3 reads TGTGCCAGCAGCCACGGATCTAGCGGGAGTTACGAGCAGTACTTC. Amino acids: CASSHGSSGSYEQYF.

V is TRBV9 and J is TRBJ1-2; the D gene is possibly TRBD1 (5 bases). This CDR3 is 14 amino acids long. CDR1 and CDR2 from the germline V gene are SGDLS and YYNGEE. Between the trimmed V and J ends, which lost 0 bases and 2 bases, there was a span of 8 bases. The chain's CDR3 is CASSVETVNYGYTF. In DNA, the CDR3 is TGTGCCAGCAGCGTAGAGACAGTGAACTATGGCTACACCTTC.

The count of this clone is one. The chain combines TRBV19 with TRBJ1-2; D unresolved. Per germline, CDR1 LNHDA and CDR2 SQIVND (reference sequence). CDR3 length: 15 amino acids. Deletions cut 5 bases from V and 0 bases from J, with 13 bases between. The CDR3 sequence is CASSPTYPSNYGYTF. The CDR3 DNA reads as TGTGCCAGTAGTCCAACCTACCCCTCTAACTATGGCTACACCTTC.

The chain recombines TRBV4-2 with TRBJ2-7, with D possibly being TRBD1 (6 bases). Germline CDR1 LGHNA, CDR2 YNFKEQ. Trimming took 0 bases from V and 5 from J, leaving 14 bases between them. The CDR3 length is 15 residues. In DNA form, the CDR3 reads TGTGCCAGCAGCCAAGAGTTTACAGGGTACCACGAGCAGTACTTC. It specifies CASSQEFTGYHEQYF.

The chain uses TRBV5-1 and TRBJ1-3; D ambiguous. Trimming took off 2 bases at V and 2 bases at J, with 5 bases between the two ends. Germline V gene data show CDR1 as SGHRS and CDR2 as YFSETQ. This CDR3 has 13 residues. The CDR3 loop reads CASSFSAGNTIYF. CDR3 in DNA: TGCGCCAGCAGCTTCAGTGCTGGAAACACCATATATTTT.

The chain recombines TRBV27 with TRBJ1-1, with TRBD1 matching over 8 bases. The germline CDR1 and CDR2 sequences are MNHEY and SMNVEV (reference sequence). CDR3 size: 13 residues. Trimming removed 4 bases from V and 5 bases from J; junction bases left unmatched: 3. This CDR3 reads CASSSTGGTEAFF. The CDR3 DNA reads TGTGCCAGCAGTTCTACAGGGGGGACTGAAGCTTTCTTT.

The V gene is TRBV28, the J gene TRBJ1-2, with D tentatively TRBD1 (6 bases). V dropped 6 bases and J dropped 3 bases, with 14 bases sitting between them. The CDR3 is made up of 14 amino acids. Germline assignment: CDR1 MDHEN and CDR2 SYDVKM. The CDR3 DNA reads TGTGCCAGCAGACGGGGGGGCGTCGACTATGGCTACACCTTC. This sequence encodes CASRRGGVDYGYTF.

This clone appeared a few times. The chain combines TRBV7-2 with TRBJ1-1; D is unresolved. Trimming stripped 1 base from V and 4 bases from J, with 7 bases between. Germline assignment: CDR1 SGHTA and CDR2 FQGNSA. The CDR3 covers 13 residues. Written as DNA, the CDR3 is TGTGCCAGCAGCTTAGGTTCCAGCACTGAAGCTTTCTTT. Translating gives CASSLGSSTEAFF.

CDR3 sequence: CASRTSGEDTQYF. CDR3 sequence (DNA): TGTGCCAGTAGGACTAGCGGGGAAGATACGCAGTATTTT. The chain carries TRBV19 and TRBJ2-3, with 11 bases that match TRBD2. Losses at the gene ends were 6 bases for V and 5 bases for J; bases not matched to a gene: 1. Germline V lookup: CDR1 LNHDA, CDR2 SQIVND (reference sequence). This CDR3 has 13 amino acids.